The rows below give T cell receptor beta chains drawn from one sample of a study of blood T cell repertoires in COVID-19. Produced via immunoSEQ multiplex PCR; TCRdb's table is partial and in-frame only. The sample shows about 160,000 clones, approximately 80% of them seen only once. Material: peripheral blood. The receptors were gathered from a woman aged 40 to 55 with COVID-19, enrolled during active disease. The CDR3 runs from the conserved cysteine through the conserved F or W. The D gene is left open where the match is weak. Where a row states a size, it is once, few, many or the class of an expanded clone; other rows omit it.

d_gene: -; j_gene: TRBJ2-1; v_gene: TRBV7-2; abundance: -; CDR3nt: TGTGCCAGCAGCCCCTACAGGACCAATGAGCAGTTCTTC; CDR3aa: CASSPYRTNEQFF
d_gene: TRBD1; j_gene: TRBJ1-5; v_gene: TRBV10-2; abundance: -; CDR3nt: TGCGCCAGCAGAGGAACACAGGGGGATCATCAGCCCCAGCATTTT; CDR3aa: CASRGTQGDHQPQHF
d_gene: TRBD1; j_gene: TRBJ2-4; v_gene: TRBV10-3; abundance: -; CDR3nt: TGTGCCATCAGCGACAGGGGGCTGGACATTCAGTACTTC; CDR3aa: CAISDRGLDIQYF
d_gene: TRBD2; j_gene: TRBJ2-7; v_gene: TRBV19; abundance: -; CDR3nt: TGTGCCAGTAGTACCCAACTAGCGGGGCTGGGCGAGCAGTACTTC; CDR3aa: CASSTQLAGLGEQYF
d_gene: TRBD2; j_gene: TRBJ2-7; v_gene: TRBV5-6; abundance: -; CDR3nt: TGTGCCAGCAGGGGAATTGGGAGCGGGAGATACAACGAGCAGTACTTC; CDR3aa: CASRGIGSGRYNEQYF
d_gene: -; j_gene: TRBJ2-5; v_gene: TRBV5-5; abundance: -; CDR3nt: TGTGCCAGCAGCTTGTTCCAGGGGCGCGGAGAGACCCAGTACTTC; CDR3aa: CASSLFQGRGETQYF
d_gene: -; j_gene: TRBJ1-1; v_gene: TRBV18; abundance: -; CDR3nt: TGTGCCAGCTCGGCGGACAGATTGAACACTGAAGCTTTCTTT; CDR3aa: CASSADRLNTEAFF
d_gene: -; j_gene: TRBJ1-5; v_gene: TRBV21-1; abundance: few; CDR3nt: TGTGCCAGCACCCCAGAAAGGACAGGGGGGCCCCAGCATTTT; CDR3aa: CASTPERTGGPQHF
d_gene: -; j_gene: TRBJ2-5; v_gene: TRBV19; abundance: -; CDR3nt: TGTGCCAGTAGTATAGCGGAGACCCAGTACTTC; CDR3aa: CASSIAETQYF
d_gene: -; j_gene: TRBJ2-7; v_gene: TRBV10-3; abundance: once; CDR3nt: TGTGCCATCAGTGCCGGTTCCTACGAGCAGTACTTC; CDR3aa: CAISAGSYEQYF
d_gene: -; j_gene: TRBJ2-5; v_gene: TRBV5-4; abundance: few; CDR3nt: TGTGCCAGCAGCCCGGCAGATGGCTGGGCGGAGACCCAGTACTTC; CDR3aa: CASSPADGWAETQYF
d_gene: -; j_gene: TRBJ1-5; v_gene: TRBV7-2; abundance: -; CDR3nt: TGTGCCAGCAGCTTGGGCCCTAGCAATCAGCCCCAGCATTTT; CDR3aa: CASSLGPSNQPQHF
d_gene: TRBD1; j_gene: TRBJ1-2; v_gene: TRBV4-2; abundance: -; CDR3nt: TGTGCCAGCAGCCAGGCCCGGACAGGTGGAGGCTACACCTTC; CDR3aa: CASSQARTGGGYTF